This TCR beta chain was found in a study of technical replicates of blood from a few donors. Assay: immunoSEQ multiplex PCR; the TCRdb copy retains only in-frame clones and omits some. In the table there are roughly 76,000 clones, approximately 94% of which are singletons. Germline V gene lookup returns CDR1 LGHNA and CDR2 YNFKEQ. V dropped 1 base and J dropped 3 bases, with 12 bases sitting between them. The CDR3 is made up of 15 amino acids. The sequence came from a human donor in good health. The chain employs TRBV4-2 and TRBJ1-1, with D maybe TRBD1 (6 bases). Specimen: T cells isolated from PBMCs. In DNA form, the CDR3 reads TGTGCCAGCAGCCAAGCGACCAAGGGGGACACTGAAGCTTTCTTT. This gives the protein CASSQATKGDTEAFF.